Following are 18 T cell receptor beta chains from one sample sequenced in a study of neurological immune-mediated disorders. Time point reported: technical triplicate 3. TCRdb itself ran the 5' RACE reads through MiXCR, one entry per CDR3 protein. The profile shows about 45,000 distinct CDR3 sequences, roughly 21% of them singletons. Sequencing used PBMCs. These receptors originate from a man aged 60 to 75 with HTLV-1-associated myelopathy (HAM/TSP).

This clonotype showed up many times. The rearrangement links TRBV6-6 to TRBJ2-3, with TRBD1 matching over 8 bases. Germline-derived CDR1 and CDR2 are MNHNY and SVGAGI (reference sequence). CDR3 length: 17 residues. After removal of 6 bases from V and 0 bases from J, the junction contained 11 bases not matched to a gene. Here the CDR3 DNA reads TGTGCCAGCAGGGCACAGGGGGGTCTATCTAGCACAGATACGCAGTATTTT. Translated, it gives CASRAQGGLSSTDTQYF.

There are many counts of this clonotype. The chain recombines TRBV20-1 with TRBJ2-3; D gene ambiguous. The germline V gene encodes CDR1 DFQATT and CDR2 SNEGSKA (reference sequence). The CDR3 runs to 15 residues. Trimming removed 3 bases from V and 0 bases from J, with 13 bases in between. The CDR3 bases are TGCAGTGCTAGTTCTCCTATGACTAGCACAGATACGCAGTATTTT. Encoded protein: CSASSPMTSTDTQYF.

This clonotype was detected ten times or more. Written as DNA, the CDR3 is TGCGCCAGCAGCTTGACTAGCGGGGAATACAATGAGCAGTTCTTC. This gives the protein CASSLTSGEYNEQFF. V usage is TRBV5-1 and J usage is TRBJ2-1, with 10 bases fitting TRBD2. CDR3 length equals 15 residues. Germline CDR1 is SGHRS and CDR2 is YFSETQ. Unmatched junction bases numbered 2, after V lost 1 base and J lost 4 bases.

In this sample, this clonotype turned up many times. V and J are TRBV7-9 and TRBJ2-1; 7 bases are shared with TRBD2. The CDR3 contains 19 residues. The germline CDR1 and CDR2 sequences are SEHNR and FQNEAQ (reference sequence). The J segment lost 0 bases and the V segment lost 1 base, leaving 12 bases of the junction unmatched. CDR3: CASSLGLARKPSSYNEQFF. Here the CDR3 DNA reads TGTGCCAGCAGCTTAGGACTAGCCCGGAAACCAAGCTCCTACAATGAGCAGTTCTTC.

Ten or more counts support this clonotype. The chain recombines TRBV5-6 with TRBJ1-2, with a tentative D call TRBD1 (6 bases). The CDR3 loop spans 15 amino acids. V was pared by 2 bases and J by 5 bases, with 16 bases between. CDR1 is SGHDT and CDR2 is YYEEEE in the germline V gene. CDR3 in amino acids: CASSFVQGGGYGYTF. The DNA for the CDR3 is TGTGCCAGCAGCTTCGTACAGGGTGGTGGATATGGCTACACCTTC. Using reference TRBV5-6 and TRBJ1-2 for the parts outside the CDR3, the full variable domain is DAGVTQSPTHLIKTRGQQVTLRCSPKSGHDTVSWYQQALGQGPQFIFQYYEEEERQRGNFPDRFSGHQFPNYSSELNVNALLLGDSALYLCASSFVQGGGYGYTFGSGTRLTVV.

The table lists this clonotype with many counts. The chain is built from TRBV7-9 and TRBJ1-5; D is unclear. Between the trimmed V and J ends, which lost 5 bases and 11 bases, there was a span of 13 bases. The CDR3 runs to 12 residues. From germline, CDR1 is SEHNR and CDR2 FQNEAQ (reference sequence). The CDR3 nucleotides are TGTGCCAGCAGCCTCACGAATAGGGCCCAGCATTTT. As protein: CASSLTNRAQHF.

This clonotype was seen many times. The J gene is TRBJ1-2, the V gene TRBV9, with 9 bases matching TRBD1. CDR3 length: 15 residues. The J segment lost 2 bases and the V segment lost 4 bases, leaving 6 bases of the junction unmatched. Germline V gene lookup returns CDR1 SGDLS and CDR2 YYNGEE. As DNA, the CDR3 is TGTGCCAGCAGCCCTTCCGGGACAGGGAACTATGGCTACACCTTC. This sequence encodes CASSPSGTGNYGYTF. Variable domain in full (rest from reference TRBV9 and TRBJ1-2): DSGVTQTPKHLITATGQRVTLRCSPRSGDLSVYWYQQSLDQGLQFLIQYYNGEERAKGNILERFSAQQFPDLHSELNLSSLELGDSALYFCASSPSGTGNYGYTFGSGTRLTVV.

The V gene is TRBV5-1, the J gene TRBJ1-6; D unresolved. Germline CDR1 reads SGHRS; CDR2 reads YFSETQ. This CDR3 is built from 16 residues. The V end lost 0 bases, the J end lost 5 bases, and 12 bases lay between the germline ends. In nucleotides, the CDR3 is TGCGCCAGCAGCTTGGAGGAGGGCGCGGATAATTCACCCCTCCACTTT. This gives the protein CASSLEEGADNSPLHF.

This clonotype has ten or more counts. CDR3: CASTFDLNSPLHF. The CDR3 DNA reads as TGTGCCAGCACATTTGACCTTAATTCACCCCTCCACTTT. The rearrangement links TRBV6-5 to TRBJ1-6; no clear D gene. The CDR3 totals 13 residues. Trimming took off 7 bases at V and 6 bases at J, with 10 bases between the two ends. The V gene's germline CDR1 is MNHEY and CDR2 SVGAGI.

This clonotype was recorded many times. The rearrangement uses TRBV11-2 and TRBJ1-5; the match to TRBD1 covers 7 bases. V lost 5 bases to trimming and J lost 7 bases; unmatched junction nucleotides: 8. CDR3 length equals 14 residues. Germline V gives CDR1 SGHAT, CDR2 FQNNGV. CDR3 protein: CASSPDRNVQPQHF. The CDR3 region has the DNA TGTGCCAGCAGCCCGGACAGGAATGTACAGCCCCAGCATTTT.

In this sample, this clonotype turned up many times. In DNA, the CDR3 is TGTGCCAGCAGCCCTCGGACAGATACGCAGTATTTT. Its protein product is CASSPRTDTQYF. The genes are TRBV7-2 and TRBJ2-3; D not certain. V shed 5 bases and J shed 3 bases, with 6 bases lying between them. Germline CDR1 reads SGHTA; CDR2 reads FQGNSA. The CDR3 is 12 amino acids.

This clonotype came up many times. The rearrangement joins TRBV6-5 to TRBJ2-1, with 12 bases that match TRBD2. This CDR3 is 17 amino acids long. Germline lookup yields CDR1 MNHEY and CDR2 SVGAGI. V shed 2 bases and J 1 base; nucleotides not matched to a gene: 3. CDR3 sequence reads: CASSYGGLAGSYNEQFF. The CDR3 DNA follows: TGTGCCAGCAGTTACGGTGGACTAGCGGGATCCTACAATGAGCAGTTCTTC.

Ten or more counts support this clonotype. The chain recombines TRBV29-1 with TRBJ2-3; 12 positions agree with TRBD2. Trimming took 3 bases from V and 2 from J; bases not matched to a gene: 3. Germline V CDR1 and CDR2: SQVTM, ANQGSEA. The length of the CDR3 is 15 residues. The CDR3 sequence is CSVETSGSPTDTQYF. Written as DNA, the CDR3 is TGCAGCGTTGAGACTAGCGGGAGTCCCACAGATACGCAGTATTTT.

At least ten counts were recorded for this clonotype. The chain uses TRBV20-1 and TRBJ2-7; 7 bases fit TRBD2. CDR3 size: 16 residues. J lost 3 bases, V lost 2 bases, and 13 bases had no gene match. Per the germline V gene, CDR1 is DFQATT and CDR2 is SNEGSKA (reference sequence). The CDR3 region has the DNA TGCAGTGCTAGACGCCGGGCTAGCGGTAGCATCTACGAGCAGTACTTC. Its protein is CSARRRASGSIYEQYF.

In its sample, this clonotype was seen many times. The J gene is TRBJ1-3, the V gene TRBV12-1. TRBV12-1 is tagged as a pseudogene. The CDR3 covers 19 residues. The CDR3 protein is CASSLASDRTIYSGNTIYF. In nucleotides, the CDR3 is TGTGCCAGCAGCTTGGCGTCAGATCGAACTATTTACTCTGGAAACACCATATATTTT.

This clonotype was observed many times. DNA of the CDR3: TGTGCCAGCAGCAAAGGGCTGGGTAACAGGGGGCGCGCTATATGCTACACCTTC. Translation: CASSKGLGNRGRAICYTF. The chain carries TRBV21-1 and TRBJ1-2; the table's D gene call, TRBD1, was not cross checked with the DNA. TRBV21-1 is reported as a pseudogene. This CDR3 has 18 residues.

The CDR3 region has the DNA TGCAGTGCTAGGGCGGGGTCCTATGGCTACACCTTC. Translating it yields CSARAGSYGYTF. The J gene is TRBJ1-2, the V gene TRBV20-1; D not certain. The CDR3 has 12 amino acids. From germline, CDR1 is DFQATT and CDR2 SNEGSKA (reference sequence). The V end lost 3 bases, the J end lost 4 bases, and 9 bases lay between the germline ends.

This clonotype turned up a few times. V is TRBV6-6 and J is TRBJ1-1, with D perhaps matching TRBD1 (5 bases). The CDR3 is 17 residues long. The V gene's germline CDR1 is MNHNY and CDR2 SVGAGI (reference sequence). V dropped 5 bases and J dropped 3 bases, with 22 bases sitting between them. This CDR3 reads CASSTPSQASRDTEAFF. The DNA for the CDR3 is TGTGCCAGCAGTACCCCTTCACAGGCGAGCAGGGACACTGAAGCTTTCTTT.